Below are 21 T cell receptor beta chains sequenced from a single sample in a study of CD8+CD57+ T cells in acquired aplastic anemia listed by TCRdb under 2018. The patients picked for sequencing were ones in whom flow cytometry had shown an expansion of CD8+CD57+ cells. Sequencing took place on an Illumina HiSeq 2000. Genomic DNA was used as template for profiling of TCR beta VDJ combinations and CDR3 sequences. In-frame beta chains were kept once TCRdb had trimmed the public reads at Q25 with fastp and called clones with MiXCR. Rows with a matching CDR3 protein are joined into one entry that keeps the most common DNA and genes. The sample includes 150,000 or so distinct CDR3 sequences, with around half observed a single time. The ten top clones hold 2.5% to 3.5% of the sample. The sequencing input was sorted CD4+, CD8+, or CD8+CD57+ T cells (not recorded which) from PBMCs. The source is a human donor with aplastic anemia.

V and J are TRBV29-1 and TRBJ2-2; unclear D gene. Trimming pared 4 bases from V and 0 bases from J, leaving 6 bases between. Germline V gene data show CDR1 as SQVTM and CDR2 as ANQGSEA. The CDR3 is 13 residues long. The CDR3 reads CSVVVANTGELFF. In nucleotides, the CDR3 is TGCAGCGTTGTTGTGGCGAACACCGGGGAGCTGTTTTTT.

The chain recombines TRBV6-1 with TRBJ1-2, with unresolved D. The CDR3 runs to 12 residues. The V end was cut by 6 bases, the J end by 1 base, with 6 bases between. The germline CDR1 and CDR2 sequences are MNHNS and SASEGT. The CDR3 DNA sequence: TGTGCCAGCAGCATCATTAACTATGGCTACACCTTC. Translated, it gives CASSIINYGYTF.

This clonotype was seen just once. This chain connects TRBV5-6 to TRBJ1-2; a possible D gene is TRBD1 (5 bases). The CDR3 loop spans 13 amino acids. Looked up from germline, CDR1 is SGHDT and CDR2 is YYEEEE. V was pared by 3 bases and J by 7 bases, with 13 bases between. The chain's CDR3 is CASSWGLQGGYTF. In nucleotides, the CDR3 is TGTGCCAGCAGCTGGGGACTTCAGGGTGGCTACACCTTC.

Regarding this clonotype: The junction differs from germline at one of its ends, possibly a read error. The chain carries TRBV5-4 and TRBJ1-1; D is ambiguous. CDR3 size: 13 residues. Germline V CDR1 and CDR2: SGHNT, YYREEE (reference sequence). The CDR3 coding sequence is TGCGCCAACAGCTTAGACCACAACACTGAAGCTTTATTT. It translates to CANSLDHNTEALF.

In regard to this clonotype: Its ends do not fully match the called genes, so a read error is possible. As DNA, the CDR3 is TGCGCCAGCAGCTTGGAGGGTTACAATGAGCAGTTATTC. Protein sequence: CASSLEGYNEQLF. This chain joins TRBV5-1 and TRBJ2-1, with no clear D. From germline, CDR1 is SGHRS and CDR2 YFSETQ. CDR3 length: 13 residues.

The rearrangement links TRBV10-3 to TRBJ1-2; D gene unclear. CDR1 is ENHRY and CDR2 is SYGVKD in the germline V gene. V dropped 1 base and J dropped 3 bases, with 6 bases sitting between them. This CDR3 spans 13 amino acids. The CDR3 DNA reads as TGTGCCATCAGTGAGTGGGGAGACTATGGCTACACCTTC. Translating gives CAISEWGDYGYTF.

The CDR3 region is CASSAQGGGLAGVYSGANVLTF. CDR3 bases: TGTGCCAGCAGCGCACAGGGGGGCGGACTAGCGGGAGTGTACTCTGGGGCCAACGTCCTGACTTTC. The chain combines TRBV14 with TRBJ2-6, with 13 bases identical to TRBD2. The CDR3 consists of 22 residues. The V and J ends lost 5 bases and 0 bases, in that order; junction bases with no gene match: 16. CDR1 and CDR2 (germline): SGHDN, FVKESK.

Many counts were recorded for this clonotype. CDR3 bases: TGTGCCAGCAGCTTAGGTTCAGGGAGAACCGGGGAGCTGTTTTTT. This codes for CASSLGSGRTGELFF. The V gene is TRBV7-6, the J gene TRBJ2-2, with D perhaps being TRBD1 or TRBD2 (5 bases each). The CDR3 loop spans 15 amino acids. Germline CDR1 reads SGHVS; CDR2 reads FNYEAQ. V was shortened by 1 base and J by 5 bases, with 11 bases between the two germline ends.

Written as DNA, the CDR3 is TGTGCCAGCAGCTTAGTTCGGGGGCCCGGCACAGATACGCAGTATTTT. It translates to CASSLVRGPGTDTQYF. The chain couples TRBV7-3 to TRBJ2-3, with D perhaps assigned TRBD1 or TRBD2 (6 bases each). V lost 2 bases to trimming and J lost 1 base, with 13 bases between them. The V gene's germline CDR1 is SGHTA and CDR2 FQGTGA. The CDR3 extends over 16 amino acids.

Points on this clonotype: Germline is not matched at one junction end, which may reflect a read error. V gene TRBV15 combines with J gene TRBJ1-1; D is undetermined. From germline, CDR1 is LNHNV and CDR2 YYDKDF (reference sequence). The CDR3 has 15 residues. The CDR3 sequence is CATSRERSRGPEAFF. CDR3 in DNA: TGTGCCACCAGCAGAGAGAGGAGTAGAGGACCTGAGGCTTTCTTT.

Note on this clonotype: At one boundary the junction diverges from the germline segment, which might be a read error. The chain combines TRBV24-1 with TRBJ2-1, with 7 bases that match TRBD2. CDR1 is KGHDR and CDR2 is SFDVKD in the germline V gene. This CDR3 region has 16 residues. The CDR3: CATSGGGSLFHHEQFF. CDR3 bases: TGCGCCACCAGTGGGGGGGGGTCCTTATTCCACCATGAGCAGTTCTTC.

The DNA of the CDR3 is TGTGCCAGCAGTTTGAATCGCGGCCAAGAGACCCAGTACTTC. Its translation is CASSLNRGQETQYF. The chain carries TRBV27 and TRBJ2-5; D gene uncertain. The CDR3 sequence is 14 residues long. Germline V gives CDR1 MNHEY, CDR2 SMNVEV (reference sequence). Trimming stripped 3 bases from V and 1 base from J, with 9 bases between.

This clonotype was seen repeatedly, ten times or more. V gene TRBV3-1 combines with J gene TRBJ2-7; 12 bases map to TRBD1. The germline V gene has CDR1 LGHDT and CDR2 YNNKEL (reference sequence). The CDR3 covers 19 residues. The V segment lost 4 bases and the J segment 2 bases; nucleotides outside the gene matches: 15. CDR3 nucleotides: TGTGCCAGCAGCCTTTCGGGACAGGGGGCCGCGCCAACTGCCTACGAGCAGTACTTC. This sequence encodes CASSLSGQGAAPTAYEQYF.

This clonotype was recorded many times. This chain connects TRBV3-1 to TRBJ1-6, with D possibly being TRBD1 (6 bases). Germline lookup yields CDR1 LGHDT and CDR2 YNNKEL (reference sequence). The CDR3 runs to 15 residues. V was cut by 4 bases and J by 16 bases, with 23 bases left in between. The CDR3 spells CASSRGDTSRIVLHF. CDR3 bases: TGTGCCAGCAGCCGAGGGGACACCTCGAGGATAGTGCTCCACTTT. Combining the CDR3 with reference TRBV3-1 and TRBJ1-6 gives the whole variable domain DTAVSQTPKYLVTQMGNDKSIKCEQNLGHDTMYWYKQDSKKFLKIMFSYNNKELIINETVPNRFSPKSPDKAHLNLHINSLELGDSAVYFCASSRGDTSRIVLHFGNGTRLTVT.

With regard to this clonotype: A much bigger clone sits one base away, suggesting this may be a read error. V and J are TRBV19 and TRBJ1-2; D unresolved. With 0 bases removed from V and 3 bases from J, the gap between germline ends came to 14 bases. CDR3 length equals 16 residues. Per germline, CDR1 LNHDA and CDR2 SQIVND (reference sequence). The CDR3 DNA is TGTGCCAGTAGTATAGATCGTTCGGGGAGGGACTATGGCTACACCTTC. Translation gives CASSIDRSGRDYGYTF.

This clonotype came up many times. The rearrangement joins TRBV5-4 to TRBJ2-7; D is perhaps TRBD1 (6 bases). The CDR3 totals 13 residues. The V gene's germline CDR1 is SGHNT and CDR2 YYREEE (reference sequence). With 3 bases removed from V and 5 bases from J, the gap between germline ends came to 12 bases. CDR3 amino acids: CASSSTNRDEQYF. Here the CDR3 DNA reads TGTGCCAGCAGCTCCACCAACAGGGACGAGCAGTACTTC. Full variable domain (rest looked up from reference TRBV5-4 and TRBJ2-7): ETGVTQSPTHLIKTRGQQVTLRCSSQSGHNTVSWYQQALGQGPQFIFQYYREEENGRGNFPPRFSGLQFPNYSSELNVNALELDDSALYLCASSSTNRDEQYFGPGTRLTVT.

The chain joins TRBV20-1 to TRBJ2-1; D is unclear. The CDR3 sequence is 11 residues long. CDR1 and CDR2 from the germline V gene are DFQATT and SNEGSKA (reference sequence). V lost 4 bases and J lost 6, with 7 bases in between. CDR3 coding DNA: TGCAGTGCTATCGCGGTCAATGAGCAGTTCTTC. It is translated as CSAIAVNEQFF.

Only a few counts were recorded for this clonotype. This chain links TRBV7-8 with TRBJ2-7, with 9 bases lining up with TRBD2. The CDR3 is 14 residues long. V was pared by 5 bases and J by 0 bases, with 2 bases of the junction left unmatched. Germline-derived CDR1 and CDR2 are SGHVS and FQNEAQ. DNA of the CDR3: TGTGCCAGCAGCCTTAGCGGGAGCTCCTACGAGCAGTACTTC. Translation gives CASSLSGSSYEQYF.

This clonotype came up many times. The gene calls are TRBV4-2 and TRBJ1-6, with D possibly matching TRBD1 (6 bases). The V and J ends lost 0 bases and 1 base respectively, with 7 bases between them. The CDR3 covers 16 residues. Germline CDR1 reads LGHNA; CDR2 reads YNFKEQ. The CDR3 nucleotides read TGTGCCAGCAGCCAAGATCAGGGGTCCTATAATTCACCCCTCCACTTT. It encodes CASSQDQGSYNSPLHF.

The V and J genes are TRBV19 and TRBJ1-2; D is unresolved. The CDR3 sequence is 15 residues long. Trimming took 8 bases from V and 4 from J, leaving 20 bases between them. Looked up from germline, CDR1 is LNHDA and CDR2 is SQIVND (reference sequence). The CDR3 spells CASSNSLTSAYGYTF. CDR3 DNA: TGTGCCAGTTCTAACAGTCTTACCTCTGCCTATGGCTACACCTTC.

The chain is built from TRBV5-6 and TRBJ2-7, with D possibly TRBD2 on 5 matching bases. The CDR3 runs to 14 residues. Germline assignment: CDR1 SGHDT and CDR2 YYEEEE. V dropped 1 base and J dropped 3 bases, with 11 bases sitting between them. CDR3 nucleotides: TGTGCCAGCAGCTTGCGGGGTGGGGTCTACGAGCAGTACTTC. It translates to CASSLRGGVYEQYF.